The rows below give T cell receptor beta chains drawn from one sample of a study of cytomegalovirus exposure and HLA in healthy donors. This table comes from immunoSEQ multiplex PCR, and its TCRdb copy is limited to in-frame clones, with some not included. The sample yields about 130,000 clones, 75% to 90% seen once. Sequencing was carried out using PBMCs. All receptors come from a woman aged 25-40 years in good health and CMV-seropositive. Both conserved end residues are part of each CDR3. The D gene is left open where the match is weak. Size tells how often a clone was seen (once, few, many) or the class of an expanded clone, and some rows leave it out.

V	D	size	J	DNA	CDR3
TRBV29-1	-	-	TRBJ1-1	TGCAGCGTTGGCGGGGGCCTTCTTAACACTGAAGCTTTCTTT	CSVGGGLLNTEAFF
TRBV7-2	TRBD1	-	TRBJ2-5	TGTGCCAGCAGCTCGACAGGGGCCGGGACCCAGTACTTC	CASSSTGAGTQYF
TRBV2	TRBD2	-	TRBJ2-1	TGTGCCAGCACCCCGGGACTAGCGGACTACAATGAGCAGTTCTTC	CASTPGLADYNEQFF
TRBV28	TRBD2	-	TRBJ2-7	TGTGCCAGCAGTTTATTTTTGGGACTAGCGGGAGTTTCCTACGAGCAGTACTTC	CASSLFLGLAGVSYEQYF
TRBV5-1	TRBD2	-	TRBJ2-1	TGCGCCAGCAGCTTAGGGGCTAGCGGTTACAATGAGCAGTTCTTC	CASSLGASGYNEQFF
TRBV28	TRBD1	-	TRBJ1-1	TGTGCCAGCAGTTTATTCGGGGACAGATTGAACACTGAAGCTTTCTTT	CASSLFGDRLNTEAFF
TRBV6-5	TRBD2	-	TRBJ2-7	TGTGCCAGCAGTCCCCTGGGGACTACCTACGAGCAGTACTTC	CASSPLGTTYEQYF
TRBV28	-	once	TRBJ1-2	TGTGCCAGCGGGAAGGGCGGGAGGTATGGCTACACCTTC	CASGKGGRYGYTF
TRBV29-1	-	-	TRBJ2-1	TGCAGCGTTGCTCGGGATTGGGCCTACAATGAGCAGTTCTTC	CSVARDWAYNEQFF
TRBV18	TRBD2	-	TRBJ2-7	TGTGCCAGCTCAGGAGCCAGCGGGGGCTACGAGCAGTACTTC	CASSGASGGYEQYF
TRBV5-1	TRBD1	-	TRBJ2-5	TGCGCCAGCAGCTCCACCGGGACAGAAAAGACCCAGTACTTC	CASSSTGTEKTQYF
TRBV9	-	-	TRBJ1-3	TGTGCCAGCAGCGAGGGACTTTCCCCTGGAAACACCATATATTTT	CASSEGLSPGNTIYF
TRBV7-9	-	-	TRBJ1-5	TGTGCCAGCAGCGAGAGTAGCAATCAGCCCCAGCATTTT	CASSESSNQPQHF